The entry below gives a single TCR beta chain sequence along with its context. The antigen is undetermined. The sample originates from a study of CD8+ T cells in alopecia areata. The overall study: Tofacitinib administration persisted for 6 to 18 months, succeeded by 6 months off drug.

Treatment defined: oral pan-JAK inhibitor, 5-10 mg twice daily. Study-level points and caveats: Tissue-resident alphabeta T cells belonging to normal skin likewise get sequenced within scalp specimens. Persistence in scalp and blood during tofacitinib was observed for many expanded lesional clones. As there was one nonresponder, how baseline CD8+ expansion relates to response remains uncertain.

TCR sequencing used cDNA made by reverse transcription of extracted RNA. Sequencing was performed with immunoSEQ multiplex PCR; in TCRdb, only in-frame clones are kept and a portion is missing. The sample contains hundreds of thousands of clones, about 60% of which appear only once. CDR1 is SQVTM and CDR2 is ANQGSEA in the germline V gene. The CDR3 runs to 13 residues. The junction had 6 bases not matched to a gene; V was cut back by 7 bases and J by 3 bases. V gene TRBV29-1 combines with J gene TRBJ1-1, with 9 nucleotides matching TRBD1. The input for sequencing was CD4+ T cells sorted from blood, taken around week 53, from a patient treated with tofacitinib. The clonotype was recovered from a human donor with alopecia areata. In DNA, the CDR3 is TGCAGCGCAGAACAGGGGGCTGACACTGAAGCTTTCTTT. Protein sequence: CSAEQGADTEAFF.